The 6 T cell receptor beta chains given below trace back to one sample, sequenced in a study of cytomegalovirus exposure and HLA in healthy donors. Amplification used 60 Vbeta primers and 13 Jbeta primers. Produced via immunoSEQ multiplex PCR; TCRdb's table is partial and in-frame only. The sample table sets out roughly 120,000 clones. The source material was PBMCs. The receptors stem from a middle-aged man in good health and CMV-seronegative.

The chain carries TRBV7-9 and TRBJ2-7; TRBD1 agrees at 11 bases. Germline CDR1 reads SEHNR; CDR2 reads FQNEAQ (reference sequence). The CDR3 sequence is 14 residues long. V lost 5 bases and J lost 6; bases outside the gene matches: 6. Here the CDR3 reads CASSLRTGGSEQYF. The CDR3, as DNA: TGTGCCAGCAGCCTCAGGACAGGGGGCAGCGAGCAGTACTTC.

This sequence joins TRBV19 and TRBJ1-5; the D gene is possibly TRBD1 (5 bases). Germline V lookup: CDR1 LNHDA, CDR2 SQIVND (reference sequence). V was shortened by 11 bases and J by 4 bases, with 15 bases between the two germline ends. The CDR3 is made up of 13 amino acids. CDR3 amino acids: CAPLDSGNQPQHF. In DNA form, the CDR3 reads TGTGCCCCGCTAGACAGCGGGAATCAGCCCCAGCATTTT.

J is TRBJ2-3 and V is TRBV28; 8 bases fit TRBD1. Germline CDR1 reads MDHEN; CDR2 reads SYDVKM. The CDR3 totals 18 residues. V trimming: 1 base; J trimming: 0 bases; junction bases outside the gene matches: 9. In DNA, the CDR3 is TGTGCCAGCAGTTTATCAGGACAGGGAGTTGCTAGCACAGATACGCAGTATTTT. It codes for CASSLSGQGVASTDTQYF. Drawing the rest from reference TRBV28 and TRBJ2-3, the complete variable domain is DVKVTQSSRYLVKRTGEKVFLECVQDMDHENMFWYRQDPGLGLRLIYFSYDVKMKEKGDIPEGYSVSREKKERFSLILESASTNQTSMYLCASSLSGQGVASTDTQYFGPGTRLTVL.

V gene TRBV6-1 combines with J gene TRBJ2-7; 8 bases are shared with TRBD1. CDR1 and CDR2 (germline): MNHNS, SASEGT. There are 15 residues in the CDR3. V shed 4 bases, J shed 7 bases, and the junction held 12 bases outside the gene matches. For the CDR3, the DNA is TGTGCCAGCAGTGCGACCGGGACAGGCCTGCGGGAGCAGTACTTC. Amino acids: CASSATGTGLREQYF.

The chain's CDR3 is CASSVTSGSTDTQYF. CDR3 DNA sequence: TGCGCCAGCAGCGTGACTAGCGGGAGCACAGATACGCAGTATTTT. The chain is built from TRBV5-1 and TRBJ2-3; 10 bases match TRBD2. V lost 4 bases and J lost 0; bases outside the gene matches: 2. Looked up from germline, CDR1 is SGHRS and CDR2 is YFSETQ. The CDR3 is 15 amino acids.

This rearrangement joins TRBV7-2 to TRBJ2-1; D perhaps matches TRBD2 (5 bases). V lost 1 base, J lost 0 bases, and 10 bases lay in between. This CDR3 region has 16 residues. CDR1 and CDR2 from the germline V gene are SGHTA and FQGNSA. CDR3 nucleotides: TGTGCCAGCAGCTTAGGGGGAGACCCCTCCTACAATGAGCAGTTCTTC. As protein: CASSLGGDPSYNEQFF.